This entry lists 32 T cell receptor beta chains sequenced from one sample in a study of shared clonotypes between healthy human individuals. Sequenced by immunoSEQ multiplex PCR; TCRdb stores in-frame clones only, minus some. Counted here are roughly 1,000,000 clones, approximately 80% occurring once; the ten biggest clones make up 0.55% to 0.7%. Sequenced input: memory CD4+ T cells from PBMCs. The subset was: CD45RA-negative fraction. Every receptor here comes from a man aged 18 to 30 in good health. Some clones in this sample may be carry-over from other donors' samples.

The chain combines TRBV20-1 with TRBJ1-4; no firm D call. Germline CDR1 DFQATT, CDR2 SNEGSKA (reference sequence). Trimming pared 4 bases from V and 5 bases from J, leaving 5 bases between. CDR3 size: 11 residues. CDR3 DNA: TGCAGTGCTAAACAGAATGAAAAACTGTTTTTT. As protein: CSAKQNEKLFF.

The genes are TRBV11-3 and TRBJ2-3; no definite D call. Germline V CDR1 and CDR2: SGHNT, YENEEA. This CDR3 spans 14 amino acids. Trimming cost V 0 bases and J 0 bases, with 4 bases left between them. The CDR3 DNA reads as TGTGCCAGCAGCTTAGAGAGTAGCACAGATACGCAGTATTTT. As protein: CASSLESSTDTQYF.

The CDR3 nucleotides are TGCGCCAGCAGCGGACACCTGACAGGGCGAGATGAAAAACTGTTTTTT. Encoded protein: CASSGHLTGRDEKLFF. The rearrangement uses TRBV5-1 and TRBJ1-4, with 7 bases matching TRBD1. The CDR3 spans 16 residues. V lost 4 bases and J lost 6; bases outside the gene matches: 12. CDR1 is SGHRS, CDR2 YFSETQ, per germline.

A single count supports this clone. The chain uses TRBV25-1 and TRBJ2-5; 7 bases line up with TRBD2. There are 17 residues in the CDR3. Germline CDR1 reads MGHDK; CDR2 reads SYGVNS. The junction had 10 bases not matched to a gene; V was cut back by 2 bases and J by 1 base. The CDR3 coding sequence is TGTGCCAGCAGTGAAGGGAGAGGCCTAGCGGCCCAAGAGACCCAGTACTTC. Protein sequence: CASSEGRGLAAQETQYF.

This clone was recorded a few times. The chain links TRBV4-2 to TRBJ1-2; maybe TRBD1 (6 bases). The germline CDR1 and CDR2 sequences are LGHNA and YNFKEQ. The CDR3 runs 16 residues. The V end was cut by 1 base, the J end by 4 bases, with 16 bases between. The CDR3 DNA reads TGTGCCAGCAGCCAAGTCGCAGGGGATGGGCCCTATGGCTACACCTTC. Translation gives CASSQVAGDGPYGYTF.

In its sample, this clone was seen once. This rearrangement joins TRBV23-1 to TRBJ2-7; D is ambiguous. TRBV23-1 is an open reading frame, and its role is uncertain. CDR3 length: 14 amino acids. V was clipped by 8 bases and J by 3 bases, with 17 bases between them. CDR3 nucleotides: TGCGCCAGCTCCACCCTCGTGCGCTACTACGAGCAGTACTTC. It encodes CASSTLVRYYEQYF.

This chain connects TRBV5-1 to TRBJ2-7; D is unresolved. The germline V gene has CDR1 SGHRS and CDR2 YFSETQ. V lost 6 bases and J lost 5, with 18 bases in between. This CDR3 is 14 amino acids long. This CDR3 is CASNLDPSSNEQYF. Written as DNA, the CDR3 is TGCGCCAGCAACTTAGACCCATCATCCAACGAGCAGTACTTC.

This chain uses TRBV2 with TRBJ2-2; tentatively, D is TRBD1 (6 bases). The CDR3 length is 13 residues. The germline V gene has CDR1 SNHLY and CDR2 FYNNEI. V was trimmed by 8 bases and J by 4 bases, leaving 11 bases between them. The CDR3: CASALTGTGELFF. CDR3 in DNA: TGTGCCAGCGCCCTGACAGGCACCGGGGAGCTGTTTTTT.

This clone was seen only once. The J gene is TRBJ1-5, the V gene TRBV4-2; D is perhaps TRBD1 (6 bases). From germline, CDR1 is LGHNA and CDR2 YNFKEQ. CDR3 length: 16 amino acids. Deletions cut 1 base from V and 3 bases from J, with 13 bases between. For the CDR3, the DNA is TGTGCCAGCAGCCAAGTTGTGGGGGCCTACAATCAGCCCCAGCATTTT. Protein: CASSQVVGAYNQPQHF.

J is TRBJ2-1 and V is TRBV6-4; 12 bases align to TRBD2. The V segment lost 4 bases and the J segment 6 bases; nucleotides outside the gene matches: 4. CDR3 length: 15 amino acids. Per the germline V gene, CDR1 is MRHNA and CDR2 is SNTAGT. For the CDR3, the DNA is TGTGCCAGCAGTGTAGGACTAGCGGGACCCAATGAGCAGTTCTTC. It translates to CASSVGLAGPNEQFF.

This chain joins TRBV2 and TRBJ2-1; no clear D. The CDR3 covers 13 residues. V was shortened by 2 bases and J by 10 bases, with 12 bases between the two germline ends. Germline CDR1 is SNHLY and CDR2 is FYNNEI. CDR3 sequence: CASSEILWREQFF. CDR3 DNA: TGTGCCAGCAGTGAAATCCTCTGGCGGGAGCAGTTCTTC.

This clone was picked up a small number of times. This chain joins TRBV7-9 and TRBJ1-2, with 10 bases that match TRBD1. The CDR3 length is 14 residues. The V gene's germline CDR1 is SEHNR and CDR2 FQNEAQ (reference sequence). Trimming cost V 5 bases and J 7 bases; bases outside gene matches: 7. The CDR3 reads CASSNRDRGAGYTF. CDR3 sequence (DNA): TGTGCCAGCAGCAACCGGGACAGGGGTGCTGGCTACACCTTC.

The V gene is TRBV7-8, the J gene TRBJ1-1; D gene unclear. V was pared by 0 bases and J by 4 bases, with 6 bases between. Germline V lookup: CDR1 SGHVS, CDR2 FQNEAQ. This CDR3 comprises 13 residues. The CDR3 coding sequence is TGTGCCAGCAGCTTAGCCCGCCGCACTGAAGCTTTCTTT. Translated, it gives CASSLARRTEAFF.

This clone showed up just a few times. CDR3 nucleotide sequence: TGCGCCAGCAGTCAATCGGAGGGGCCAGGGACTAGCGGGAGAGTTAGCACAGATACGCAGTATTTT. Translation: CASSQSEGPGTSGRVSTDTQYF. The chain couples TRBV23-1 to TRBJ2-3, with 14 nucleotides matching TRBD2. TRBV23-1 is sorted into the ORF group, with uncertain function. J was trimmed by 0 bases and V by 0 bases; bases with no gene match: 14. The CDR3 is made up of 22 amino acids.

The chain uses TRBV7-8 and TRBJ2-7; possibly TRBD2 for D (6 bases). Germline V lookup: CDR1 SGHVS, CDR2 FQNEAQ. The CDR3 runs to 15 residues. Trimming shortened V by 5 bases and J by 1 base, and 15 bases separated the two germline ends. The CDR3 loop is CASSTPFGGSYEQYF. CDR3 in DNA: TGTGCCAGCAGCACACCTTTCGGGGGTTCCTACGAGCAGTACTTC.

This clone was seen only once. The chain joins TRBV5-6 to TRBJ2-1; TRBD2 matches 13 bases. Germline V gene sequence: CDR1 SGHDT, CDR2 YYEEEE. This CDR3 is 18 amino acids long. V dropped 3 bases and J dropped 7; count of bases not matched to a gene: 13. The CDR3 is CASSSRLSPGLAGNEQFF. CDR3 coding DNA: TGTGCCAGCAGCTCGAGACTCTCTCCGGGACTAGCGGGAAATGAGCAGTTCTTC.

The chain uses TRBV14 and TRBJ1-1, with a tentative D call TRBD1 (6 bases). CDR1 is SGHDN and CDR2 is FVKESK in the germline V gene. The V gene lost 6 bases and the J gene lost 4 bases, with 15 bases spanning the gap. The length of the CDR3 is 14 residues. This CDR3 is CASSRTGIATEAFF. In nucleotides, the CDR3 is TGTGCCAGCAGTCGCACAGGGATTGCCACTGAAGCTTTCTTT.

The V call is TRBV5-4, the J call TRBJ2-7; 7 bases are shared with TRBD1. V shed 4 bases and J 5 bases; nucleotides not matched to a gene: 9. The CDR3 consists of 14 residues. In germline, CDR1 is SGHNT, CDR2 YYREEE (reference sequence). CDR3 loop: CASSTNRGSNEQYF. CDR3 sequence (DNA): TGTGCCAGCAGCACGAACAGGGGTTCTAACGAGCAGTACTTC.

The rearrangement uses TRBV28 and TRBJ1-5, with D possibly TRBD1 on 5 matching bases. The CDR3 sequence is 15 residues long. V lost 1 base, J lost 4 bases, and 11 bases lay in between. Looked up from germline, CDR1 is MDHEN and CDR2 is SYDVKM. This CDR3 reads CASSLLRGANQPQHF. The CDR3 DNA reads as TGTGCCAGCAGTTTATTAAGGGGCGCGAATCAGCCCCAGCATTTT.

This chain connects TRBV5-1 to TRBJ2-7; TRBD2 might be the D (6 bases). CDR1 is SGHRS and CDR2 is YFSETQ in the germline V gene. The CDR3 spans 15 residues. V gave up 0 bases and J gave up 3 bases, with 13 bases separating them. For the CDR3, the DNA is TGCGCCAGCAGCTTGGAGCAGGGAGGCTACTACGAGCAGTACTTC. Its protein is CASSLEQGGYYEQYF.

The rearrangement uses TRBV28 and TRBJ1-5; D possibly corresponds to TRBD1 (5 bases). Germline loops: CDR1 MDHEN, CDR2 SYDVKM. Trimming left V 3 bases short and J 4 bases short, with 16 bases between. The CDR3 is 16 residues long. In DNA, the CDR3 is TGTGCCAGCAGTTTGGGGCACACGGGGTGGAATCAGCCCCAGCATTTT. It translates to CASSLGHTGWNQPQHF. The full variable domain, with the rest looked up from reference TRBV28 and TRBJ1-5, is DVKVTQSSRYLVKRTGEKVFLECVQDMDHENMFWYRQDPGLGLRLIYFSYDVKMKEKGDIPEGYSVSREKKERFSLILESASTNQTSMYLCASSLGHTGWNQPQHFGDGTRLSIL.

The CDR3 is CASSEQGLTVYEQYF. Written as DNA, the CDR3 is TGTGCCAGCAGTGAACAGGGGTTAACAGTCTACGAGCAGTACTTC. The chain has TRBV6-1 and TRBJ2-7, with D possibly matching TRBD1 (6 bases). Looked up from germline, CDR1 is MNHNS and CDR2 is SASEGT. V dropped 2 bases and J dropped 3 bases, with 14 bases sitting between them. CDR3 size: 15 residues.

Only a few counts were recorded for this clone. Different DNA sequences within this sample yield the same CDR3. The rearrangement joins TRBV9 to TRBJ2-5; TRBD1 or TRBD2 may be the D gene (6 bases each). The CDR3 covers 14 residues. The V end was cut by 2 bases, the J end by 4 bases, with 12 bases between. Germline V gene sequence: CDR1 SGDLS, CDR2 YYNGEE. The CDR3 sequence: CASSVEGGRETQYF. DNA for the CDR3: TGTGCCAGCAGCGTTGAAGGGGGGCGAGAGACCCAGTACTTC.

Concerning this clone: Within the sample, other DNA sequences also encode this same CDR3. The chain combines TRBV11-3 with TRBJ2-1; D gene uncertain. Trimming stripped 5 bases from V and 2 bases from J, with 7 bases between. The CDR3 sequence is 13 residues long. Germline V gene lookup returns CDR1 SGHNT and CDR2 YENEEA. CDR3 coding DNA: TGTGCCAGCAGCCCGGGTCCCTACAATGAGCAGTTCTTC. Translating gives CASSPGPYNEQFF.

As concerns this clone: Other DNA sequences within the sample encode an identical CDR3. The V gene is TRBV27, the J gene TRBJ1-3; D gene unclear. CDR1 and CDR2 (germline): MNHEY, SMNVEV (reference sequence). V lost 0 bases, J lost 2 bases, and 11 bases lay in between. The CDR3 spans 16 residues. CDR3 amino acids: CASSLSGTRAGNTIYF. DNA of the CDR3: TGTGCCAGCAGTTTATCTGGTACGAGGGCTGGAAACACCATATATTTT.

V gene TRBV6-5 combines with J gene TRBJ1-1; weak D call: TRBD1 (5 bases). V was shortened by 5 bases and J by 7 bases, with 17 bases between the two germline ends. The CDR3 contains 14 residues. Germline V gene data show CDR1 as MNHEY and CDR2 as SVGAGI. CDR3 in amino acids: CASSSTGTAVEAFF. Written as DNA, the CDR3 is TGTGCCAGCAGTAGCACCGGGACGGCGGTTGAAGCTTTCTTT.

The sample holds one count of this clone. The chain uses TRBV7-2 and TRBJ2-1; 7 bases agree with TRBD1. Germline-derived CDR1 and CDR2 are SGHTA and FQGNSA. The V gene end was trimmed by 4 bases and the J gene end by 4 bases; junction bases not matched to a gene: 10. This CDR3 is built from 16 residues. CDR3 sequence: CASSSKSGTAYNEQFF. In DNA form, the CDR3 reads TGTGCCAGCAGCTCGAAATCCGGGACAGCGTACAATGAGCAGTTCTTC.

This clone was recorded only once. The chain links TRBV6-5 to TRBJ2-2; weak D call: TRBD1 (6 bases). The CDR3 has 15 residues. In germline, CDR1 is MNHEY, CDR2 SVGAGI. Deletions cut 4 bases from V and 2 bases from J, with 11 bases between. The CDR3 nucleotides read TGTGCCAGCAGTTTTGGACAGCACAACACCGGGGAGCTGTTTTTT. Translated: CASSFGQHNTGELFF.

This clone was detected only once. The DNA for the CDR3 is TGTGCCATCAGTGAGTCCCCTCCGAACACTGAAGCTTTCTTT. Translating gives CAISESPPNTEAFF. The V and J genes are TRBV10-3 and TRBJ1-1; no clear D gene. Germline CDR1 and CDR2: ENHRY and SYGVKD. This CDR3 is built from 14 residues. V was pared by 0 bases and J by 1 base, with 6 bases between.

CDR3 residues: CASSFRGDQPQHF. The CDR3 DNA follows: TGTGCCAGTAGTTTCAGGGGCGATCAGCCCCAGCATTTT. The chain combines TRBV19 with TRBJ1-5, with D tentatively TRBD1 (6 bases). Trimming took off 5 bases at V and 5 bases at J, with 10 bases between the two ends. The CDR3 runs to 13 residues. From germline, CDR1 is LNHDA and CDR2 SQIVND (reference sequence).

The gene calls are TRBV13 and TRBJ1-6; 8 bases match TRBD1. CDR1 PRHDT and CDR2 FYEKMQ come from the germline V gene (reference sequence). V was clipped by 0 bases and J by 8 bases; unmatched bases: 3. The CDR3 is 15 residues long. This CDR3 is CASSLGTGADSPLHF. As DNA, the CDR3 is TGTGCCAGCAGCTTAGGGACAGGGGCTGATTCACCCCTCCACTTT.

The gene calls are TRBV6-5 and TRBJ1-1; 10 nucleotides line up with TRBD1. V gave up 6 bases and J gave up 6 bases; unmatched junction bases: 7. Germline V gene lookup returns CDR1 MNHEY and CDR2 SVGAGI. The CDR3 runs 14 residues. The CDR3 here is CASRPGTGVAEAFF. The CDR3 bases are TGTGCCAGCAGACCTGGGACAGGGGTGGCTGAAGCTTTCTTT.